Listed below are T cell receptor beta chains from one sample, sequenced in a study of blood T cell repertoires in COVID-19. TCRdb's copy holds only in-frame clones and misses some; the assay was immunoSEQ multiplex PCR. The table records about 170,000 clones, roughly nine tenths of them present only once. Sequences were obtained from PBMCs or T cells enriched from blood (not recorded which). The receptor source for this set is a woman aged 45 to 65 who had recovered from COVID-19. Each CDR3 is given with its conserved first and last residue. D genes are given only for firm matches. Only some rows state a clone size, as once, few, many or a class for expanded clones.

d_call: TRBD2; clone_size: .; j_call: TRBJ2-3; v_call: TRBV29-1; cdr3_nt: TGCAGCGTTGAAGAACGAAGGACTAGCGGGAGAGCAACGCAGTATTTT; cdr3_aa: CSVEERRTSGRATQYF
d_call: .; clone_size: once; j_call: TRBJ1-2; v_call: TRBV7-9; cdr3_nt: TGTGCCAGCAGCTTAGGTGGGGGGTATGGCTACACCTTC; cdr3_aa: CASSLGGGYGYTF
d_call: .; clone_size: .; j_call: TRBJ1-5; v_call: TRBV9; cdr3_nt: TGTGCCAGCAGCGTAGGGGAGGGTGGTATGCCCCAGCATTTT; cdr3_aa: CASSVGEGGMPQHF
d_call: TRBD1; clone_size: .; j_call: TRBJ1-3; v_call: TRBV18; cdr3_nt: TGTGCCAGCTCACCAGGACAGGGTTTAAACACCATATATTTT; cdr3_aa: CASSPGQGLNTIYF
d_call: .; clone_size: .; j_call: TRBJ1-1; v_call: TRBV19; cdr3_nt: TGTGCCAGTACCCCGACAGATTATAACACTGAAGCTTTCTTT; cdr3_aa: CASTPTDYNTEAFF
d_call: .; clone_size: .; j_call: TRBJ2-2; v_call: TRBV12-3/TRBV12-4; cdr3_nt: TGTGCCAGCAGTTTAATATTCACCGGGGAGCTGTTTTTT; cdr3_aa: CASSLIFTGELFF
d_call: TRBD1; clone_size: once; j_call: TRBJ2-7; v_call: TRBV28; cdr3_nt: TGTGCCAGCAGTTTAGCGGACAGGAGTTACTACGAGCAGTACTTC; cdr3_aa: CASSLADRSYYEQYF
d_call: TRBD1; clone_size: .; j_call: TRBJ1-4; v_call: TRBV7-9; cdr3_nt: TGTGCCAGCAGCTCCAGACAGGGGGGAGAAAAACTGTTTTTT; cdr3_aa: CASSSRQGGEKLFF
d_call: TRBD1; clone_size: .; j_call: TRBJ1-5; v_call: TRBV6-5; cdr3_nt: TGTGCCAGCAGTTACCCGGGACAGGGGAATCAGCCCCAGCATTTT; cdr3_aa: CASSYPGQGNQPQHF
d_call: TRBD1; clone_size: .; j_call: TRBJ1-4; v_call: TRBV11-3; cdr3_nt: TGTGCCAGCAGCTTAGGGACAGGGTTCCCTAATGAAAAACTGTTTTTT; cdr3_aa: CASSLGTGFPNEKLFF
d_call: .; clone_size: .; j_call: TRBJ1-6; v_call: TRBV24-1; cdr3_nt: TGTGCCACCAGCCTCAGGGGAAACGATAATTCACCCCTCCACTTT; cdr3_aa: CATSLRGNDNSPLHF
d_call: .; clone_size: few; j_call: TRBJ2-7; v_call: TRBV10-2; cdr3_nt: TGCGCCAGCAGCTCACTAAATATTCTAACCTACGAGCAGTACTTC; cdr3_aa: CASSSLNILTYEQYF
d_call: TRBD1; clone_size: .; j_call: TRBJ2-1; v_call: TRBV5-1; cdr3_nt: TGCGCCAGCAGCGCCAGACAGGGGGCGATCAATGAGCAGTTCTTC; cdr3_aa: CASSARQGAINEQFF
d_call: .; clone_size: .; j_call: TRBJ1-1; v_call: TRBV5-1; cdr3_nt: TGCGCCAGCAGCTTGGGGGCAGGGGCTGTTATGAGCACTGAAGCTTTCTTT; cdr3_aa: CASSLGAGAVMSTEAFF
d_call: .; clone_size: .; j_call: TRBJ2-5; v_call: TRBV5-1; cdr3_nt: TGCGCCAGCAGCTTGTTGGGAGTTGGAGAGACCCAGTACTTC; cdr3_aa: CASSLLGVGETQYF
d_call: TRBD1; clone_size: once; j_call: TRBJ1-1; v_call: TRBV19; cdr3_nt: TGTGCCACTGGGACAGGGTGGAATGCTGAAGCTTTCTTT; cdr3_aa: CATGTGWNAEAFF
d_call: TRBD1; clone_size: .; j_call: TRBJ2-4; v_call: TRBV11-3; cdr3_nt: TGTGCCAGCAGCTCCGGACAGGTGAAGAAAAACATTCAGTACTTC; cdr3_aa: CASSSGQVKKNIQYF
d_call: .; clone_size: .; j_call: TRBJ2-6; v_call: TRBV11-3; cdr3_nt: TGTGCCAGCAGCGATCCGGGACTTTTTTTTATCTCTGGGGCCAACGTCCTGACTTTC; cdr3_aa: CASSDPGLFFISGANVLTF
d_call: .; clone_size: .; j_call: TRBJ1-2; v_call: TRBV29-1; cdr3_nt: TGCAGCGTTGATGCGGGGGACTATGGCTACACCTTC; cdr3_aa: CSVDAGDYGYTF
d_call: .; clone_size: .; j_call: TRBJ1-2; v_call: TRBV9; cdr3_nt: TGTGCCAGCAGCGTTACTGACTATGGCTACACCTTC; cdr3_aa: CASSVTDYGYTF
d_call: TRBD1; clone_size: .; j_call: TRBJ1-2; v_call: TRBV5-1; cdr3_nt: TGCGCCAGCAACAGAGGACAGGGGAATGTAGGTGGCTACACCTTC; cdr3_aa: CASNRGQGNVGGYTF
d_call: .; clone_size: once; j_call: TRBJ2-1; v_call: TRBV11-2; cdr3_nt: TGTGCCAGCAGCTACCCCTTCCGACAGTTTTCCTACAATGAGCAGTTCTTC; cdr3_aa: CASSYPFRQFSYNEQFF
d_call: .; clone_size: .; j_call: TRBJ1-1; v_call: TRBV28; cdr3_nt: TGTGCCAGCAGCTCTACTAAGGACAGAAAGGGAGCTTTCTTT; cdr3_aa: CASSSTKDRKGAFF
d_call: .; clone_size: .; j_call: TRBJ1-2; v_call: TRBV7-2; cdr3_nt: TGTGCCAGCAGCTTAGTCGGGACAAATGGCTACACCTTC; cdr3_aa: CASSLVGTNGYTF
d_call: .; clone_size: .; j_call: TRBJ2-7; v_call: TRBV27; cdr3_nt: TGTGCCAGCAGTTCCCGGTACGAGCAGTACTTC; cdr3_aa: CASSSRYEQYF
d_call: TRBD2; clone_size: few; j_call: TRBJ2-2; v_call: TRBV7-2; cdr3_nt: TGTGCCAGCAGCCTTCTAGCGGGAGCCGGGGAGCTGTTTTTT; cdr3_aa: CASSLLAGAGELFF
d_call: TRBD1; clone_size: .; j_call: TRBJ1-4; v_call: TRBV18; cdr3_nt: TGTGCCAGCTTCACAGGGGCTAATGAAAAACTGTTTTTT; cdr3_aa: CASFTGANEKLFF
d_call: TRBD1; clone_size: .; j_call: TRBJ1-4; v_call: TRBV11-2; cdr3_nt: TGTGCCAGCAGCTCCGGACAGGATGCCAAACTGTTTTTT; cdr3_aa: CASSSGQDAKLFF
d_call: .; clone_size: .; j_call: TRBJ2-7; v_call: TRBV18; cdr3_nt: TGTGCCAGCTCCCTAGGCGCGAGCTCCTACGAGCAGTACTTC; cdr3_aa: CASSLGASSYEQYF
d_call: TRBD1; clone_size: .; j_call: TRBJ1-2; v_call: TRBV19; cdr3_nt: TGTGCCAGTAGTATGTACAGGGGAGAAGGCTACACCTTC; cdr3_aa: CASSMYRGEGYTF
d_call: TRBD1; clone_size: once; j_call: TRBJ2-5; v_call: TRBV5-1; cdr3_nt: TGCGCCAGCAGCTTGGCCCCGGGCAGGGGGGAGACCCAGTACTTC; cdr3_aa: CASSLAPGRGETQYF
d_call: .; clone_size: .; j_call: TRBJ2-1; v_call: TRBV15; cdr3_nt: TGTGCCACCAGGAGGGCCGAGTCCTACAATGAGCAGTTCTTC; cdr3_aa: CATRRAESYNEQFF
d_call: TRBD2; clone_size: once; j_call: TRBJ2-1; v_call: TRBV6-4; cdr3_nt: TGTGCCAGCAGTGACAATTCGGGAGGGCCGAATGAGCAGTTCTTC; cdr3_aa: CASSDNSGGPNEQFF
d_call: .; clone_size: .; j_call: TRBJ2-1; v_call: TRBV25-1; cdr3_nt: TGTGCCAGCAGTGAAGTCGGGGGGCGATCCTACAATGAGCAGTTCTTC; cdr3_aa: CASSEVGGRSYNEQFF
d_call: TRBD1; clone_size: .; j_call: TRBJ2-1; v_call: TRBV5-1; cdr3_nt: TGCGCCAGCAGCTTGAGGGGGCTAGGCGATGAGCAGTTCTTC; cdr3_aa: CASSLRGLGDEQFF
d_call: TRBD2; clone_size: .; j_call: TRBJ2-1; v_call: TRBV6-5; cdr3_nt: TGTGCCAGCAGGGGAGCTAGCGGGAACAATGAGCAGTTCTTC; cdr3_aa: CASRGASGNNEQFF
d_call: TRBD2; clone_size: .; j_call: TRBJ2-5; v_call: TRBV7-6; cdr3_nt: TGTGCCAGCAGCAATGTAGCGGGAGGTTGGGAGACCCAGTACTTC; cdr3_aa: CASSNVAGGWETQYF
d_call: .; clone_size: .; j_call: TRBJ2-3; v_call: TRBV7-9; cdr3_nt: TGTGCCAGCAGCCAGGTGCGAGATACGCAGTATTTT; cdr3_aa: CASSQVRDTQYF
d_call: .; clone_size: .; j_call: TRBJ2-1; v_call: TRBV24-1; cdr3_nt: TGTGCCACCAGTGATTTGGGCTCCCGGGATGAGCAGTTCTTC; cdr3_aa: CATSDLGSRDEQFF
d_call: TRBD1; clone_size: .; j_call: TRBJ1-6; v_call: TRBV7-2; cdr3_nt: TGTGCCAGCAGCTTAGACAGGGGTAGTAATTCACCCCTCCACTTT; cdr3_aa: CASSLDRGSNSPLHF
d_call: .; clone_size: once; j_call: TRBJ1-1; v_call: TRBV6-5; cdr3_nt: TGTGCCAGCAGTTCGCGGACAGTCCAGGGCACTGAAGCTTTCTTT; cdr3_aa: CASSSRTVQGTEAFF
d_call: .; clone_size: .; j_call: TRBJ2-7; v_call: TRBV5-1; cdr3_nt: TGCGCCAGCAGCTTGGCAGAATCCTACGAGCAGTACTTC; cdr3_aa: CASSLAESYEQYF
d_call: TRBD1; clone_size: .; j_call: TRBJ2-7; v_call: TRBV11-2; cdr3_nt: TGTGCCAGCAGCTTAGCCGGGACAGGAGCCTACGAGCAGTACTTC; cdr3_aa: CASSLAGTGAYEQYF
d_call: TRBD2; clone_size: .; j_call: TRBJ2-7; v_call: TRBV7-2; cdr3_nt: TGTGCCAGCAGTATACGGGAGGGAACCTACGAGCAGTACTTC; cdr3_aa: CASSIREGTYEQYF
d_call: TRBD1; clone_size: .; j_call: TRBJ1-5; v_call: TRBV28; cdr3_nt: TGTGCCAGCACCGGGACAGATAGCAATCAGCCCCAGCATTTT; cdr3_aa: CASTGTDSNQPQHF
d_call: .; clone_size: .; j_call: TRBJ1-1; v_call: TRBV25-1; cdr3_nt: TGTGCCAGCACCCTAGGCGGGGGACCAGACACTGAAGCTTTCTTT; cdr3_aa: CASTLGGGPDTEAFF
d_call: TRBD1; clone_size: .; j_call: TRBJ1-6; v_call: TRBV5-4; cdr3_nt: TGTGCCAGCAGCCACCGAAAGACAGGGGTTTATGTTAATTCACCCCTCCACTTT; cdr3_aa: CASSHRKTGVYVNSPLHF
d_call: TRBD1; clone_size: .; j_call: TRBJ2-2; v_call: TRBV19; cdr3_nt: TGTGCCAGTAGTATCTTAGACAGGGTTAACACCGGGGAGCTGTTTTTT; cdr3_aa: CASSILDRVNTGELFF
d_call: TRBD1; clone_size: .; j_call: TRBJ2-2; v_call: TRBV7-6; cdr3_nt: TGTGCCAGCAGCTTAGTGATAGTAGAGGGGGACAGGGCCACCGGGGAGCTGTTTTTT; cdr3_aa: CASSLVIVEGDRATGELFF
d_call: TRBD2; clone_size: .; j_call: TRBJ2-3; v_call: TRBV6-2/TRBV6-3; cdr3_nt: TGTGCCAGCAGTTCCCCCAGCGGGAAGTCAACTAGCACAGATACGCAGTATTTT; cdr3_aa: CASSSPSGKSTSTDTQYF